The 10 T cell receptor beta chains given below trace back to one sample, sequenced in a study of T cell changes during pregnancy in multiple sclerosis. Here immunoSEQ multiplex PCR was the method, and the copy in TCRdb shows in-frame clones only, minus some. This sample has about 55,000 clones, with 90% to 95% found just once. This sample comprised CD8+ T cells from peripheral blood mononuclear cells, obtained in the third trimester of pregnancy. These receptors all stem from a female donor with multiple sclerosis, enrolled in a pregnancy study.

This clone occurred a few times. One junction end disagrees with the germline gene, perhaps due to a read error. The J gene is TRBJ1-2, the V gene TRBV4-1; the match to TRBD1 covers 8 bases. CDR3 length equals 12 residues. Germline V CDR1 and CDR2: MGHRA, YSYEKL. The CDR3 nucleotides read TGCGCCAGCAGCCAAGAGCAGGGGGCGCTGCTTTTC. Amino acid sequence: CASSQEQGALLF.

This clone has just one count. The rearrangement joins TRBV11-2 to TRBJ2-1; D unclear. Trimming took off 0 bases at V and 5 bases at J, with 11 bases between the two ends. Per the germline V gene, CDR1 is SGHAT and CDR2 is FQNNGV. The CDR3 has 15 amino acids. The CDR3 DNA follows: TGTGCCAGCAGCTTAGAGGCTGGGCTGAACAATGAGCAGTTCTTC. Translation gives CASSLEAGLNNEQFF.

This rearrangement joins TRBV27 to TRBJ2-1; D ambiguous. Germline CDR1 MNHEY, CDR2 SMNVEV (reference sequence). This CDR3 region has 11 residues. V was clipped by 7 bases and J by 7 bases, with 8 bases between them. CDR3 protein: CASTSGNEQFF. DNA for the CDR3: TGTGCCAGCACCTCCGGTAATGAGCAGTTCTTC.

V is TRBV19 and J is TRBJ2-7, with 8 nucleotides matching TRBD2. Germline V gene data show CDR1 as LNHDA and CDR2 as SQIVND (reference sequence). With V trimmed by 6 bases and J by 0 bases, 7 bases remained unmatched. The CDR3 totals 15 residues. The CDR3 DNA sequence: TGTGCCAGTAGCATGGCGGGAGGTAACTCCTACGAGCAGTACTTC. Residues: CASSMAGGNSYEQYF.

The CDR3 is CASSIIAGVDEQFF. In DNA, the CDR3 is TGTGCCAGCAGTATTATAGCGGGAGTAGATGAGCAGTTCTTC. The genes are TRBV6-5 and TRBJ2-1; 9 bases line up with TRBD2. The length of the CDR3 is 14 residues. The V and J ends lost 5 bases and 8 bases, in that order; junction bases with no gene match: 7. Germline CDR1 reads MNHEY; CDR2 reads SVGAGI.

The chain couples TRBV18 to TRBJ2-7; tentative D call: TRBD1 (6 bases). Deletions cut 2 bases from V and 7 bases from J, with 27 bases between. The CDR3 loop spans 18 amino acids. Germline CDR1 is KGHSH and CDR2 is LQKENI. The CDR3 region is CASSPSKGGRIRLGEQYF. CDR3 coding DNA: TGTGCCAGCTCACCATCCAAAGGGGGACGGATTAGATTGGGTGAGCAGTACTTC. Complete variable domain (other parts from reference TRBV18 and TRBJ2-7): NAGVMQNPRHLVRRRGQEARLRCSPMKGHSHVYWYRQLPEEGLKFMVYLQKENIIDESGMPKERFSAEFPKEGPSILRIQQVVRGDSAAYFCASSPSKGGRIRLGEQYFGPGTRLTVT.

The gene calls are TRBV2 and TRBJ2-3; 9 bases fit TRBD2. The CDR3 contains 15 residues. Germline lookup yields CDR1 SNHLY and CDR2 FYNNEI. The junction had 10 bases not matched to a gene; V was cut back by 8 bases and J by 4 bases. CDR3 nucleotides: TGTGCCAGCCTAGACATAGCGGGAGATGCAGATACGCAGTATTTT. Protein: CASLDIAGDADTQYF.

The chain recombines TRBV4-1 with TRBJ2-7, with TRBD2 matching 8 bases. Germline CDR1 is MGHRA and CDR2 is YSYEKL. This CDR3 spans 15 amino acids. V shed 0 bases, J shed 5 bases, and the junction held 6 bases outside the gene matches. DNA of the CDR3: TGCGCCAGCAGCCAAGATTCAGGCGGGAGGAACGAGCAGTACTTC. As protein: CASSQDSGGRNEQYF.

V is TRBV6-6 and J is TRBJ2-7, with D possibly being TRBD2 (5 bases). The V and J ends lost 2 bases and 4 bases respectively, with 12 bases between them. The CDR3 covers 14 residues. The germline V gene encodes CDR1 MNHNY and CDR2 SVGAGI (reference sequence). CDR3 sequence: CASSYPEARYEQYF. The CDR3 bases are TGTGCCAGCAGTTACCCGGAGGCAAGATACGAGCAGTACTTC.

The chain links TRBV9 to TRBJ2-5; TRBD2 is a possible D gene (6 bases). Germline V lookup: CDR1 SGDLS, CDR2 YYNGEE. This CDR3 is built from 16 residues. The ends were cut back, 0 bases at V and 2 bases at J, with 14 bases in the middle. The CDR3 is CASSVVKSGPQETQYF. In nucleotides, the CDR3 is TGTGCCAGCAGCGTAGTAAAGAGCGGGCCGCAAGAGACCCAGTACTTC.